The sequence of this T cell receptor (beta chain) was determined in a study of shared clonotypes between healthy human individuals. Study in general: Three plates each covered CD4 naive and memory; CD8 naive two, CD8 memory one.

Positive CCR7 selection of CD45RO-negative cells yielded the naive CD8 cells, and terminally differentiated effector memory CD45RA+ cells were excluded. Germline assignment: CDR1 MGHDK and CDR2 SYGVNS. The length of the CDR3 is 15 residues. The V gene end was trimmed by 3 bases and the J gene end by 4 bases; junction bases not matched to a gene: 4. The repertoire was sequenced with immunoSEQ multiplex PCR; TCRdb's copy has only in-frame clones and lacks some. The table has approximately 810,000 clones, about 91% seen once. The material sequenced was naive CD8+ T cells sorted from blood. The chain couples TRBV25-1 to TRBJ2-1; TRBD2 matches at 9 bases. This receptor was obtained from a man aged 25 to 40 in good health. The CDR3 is CASSEGLAGYNEQFF. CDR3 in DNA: TGTGCCAGCAGTGAGGGACTAGCTGGTTACAATGAGCAGTTCTTC.